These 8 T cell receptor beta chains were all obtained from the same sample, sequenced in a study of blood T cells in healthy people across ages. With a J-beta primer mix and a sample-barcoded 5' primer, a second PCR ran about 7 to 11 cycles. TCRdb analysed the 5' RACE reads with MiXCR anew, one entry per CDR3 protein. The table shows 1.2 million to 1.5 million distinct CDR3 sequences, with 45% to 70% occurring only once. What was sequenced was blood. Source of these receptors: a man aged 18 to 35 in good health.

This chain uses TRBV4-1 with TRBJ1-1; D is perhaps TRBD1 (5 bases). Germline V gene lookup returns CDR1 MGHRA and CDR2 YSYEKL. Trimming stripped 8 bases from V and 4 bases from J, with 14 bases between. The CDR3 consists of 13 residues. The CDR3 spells CASGEGRATEAFF. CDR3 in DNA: TGCGCCAGCGGCGAGGGGCGGGCCACTGAAGCTTTCTTT.

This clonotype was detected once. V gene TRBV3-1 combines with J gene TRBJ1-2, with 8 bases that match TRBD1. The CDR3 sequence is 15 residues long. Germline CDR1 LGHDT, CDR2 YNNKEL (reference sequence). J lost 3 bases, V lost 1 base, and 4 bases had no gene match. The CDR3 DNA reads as TGTGCCAGCAGCCAAGGAAACAGGGGGGACTATGGCTACACCTTC. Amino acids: CASSQGNRGDYGYTF. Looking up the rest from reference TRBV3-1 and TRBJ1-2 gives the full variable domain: DTAVSQTPKYLVTQMGNDKSIKCEQNLGHDTMYWYKQDSKKFLKIMFSYNNKELIINETVPNRFSPKSPDKAHLNLHINSLELGDSAVYFCASSQGNRGDYGYTFGSGTRLTVV.

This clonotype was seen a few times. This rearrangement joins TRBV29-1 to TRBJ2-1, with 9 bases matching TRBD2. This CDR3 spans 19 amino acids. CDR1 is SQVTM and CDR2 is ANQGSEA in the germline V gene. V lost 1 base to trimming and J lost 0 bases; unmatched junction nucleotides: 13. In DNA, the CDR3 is TGCAGCGTTGAAGGCGGGGGGGCCCTCATTCCAAGCTCCTACAATGAGCAGTTCTTC. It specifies CSVEGGGALIPSSYNEQFF.

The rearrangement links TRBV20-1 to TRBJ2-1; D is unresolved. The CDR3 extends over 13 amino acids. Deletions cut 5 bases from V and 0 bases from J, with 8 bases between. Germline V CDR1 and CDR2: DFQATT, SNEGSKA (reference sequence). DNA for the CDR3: TGCAGTGCTTGGGCCAGCTCCTACAATGAGCAGTTCTTC. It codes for CSAWASSYNEQFF.

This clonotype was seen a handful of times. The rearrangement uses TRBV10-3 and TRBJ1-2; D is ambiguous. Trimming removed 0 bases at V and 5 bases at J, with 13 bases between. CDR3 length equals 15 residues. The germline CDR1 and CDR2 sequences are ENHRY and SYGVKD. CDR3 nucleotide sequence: TGTGCCATCAGTGAGTCGGGGAATCAATGGTATGGCTACACCTTC. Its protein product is CAISESGNQWYGYTF.

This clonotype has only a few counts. The CDR3 reads CSASLAETAYNEQFF. The CDR3 region has the DNA TGCAGTGCTTCCCTAGCGGAGACTGCCTACAATGAGCAGTTCTTC. The V and J genes are TRBV20-1 and TRBJ2-1; 7 nucleotides match TRBD2. The CDR3 consists of 15 residues. Germline CDR1 is DFQATT and CDR2 is SNEGSKA (reference sequence). V gave up 5 bases and J gave up 2 bases; unmatched junction bases: 9.

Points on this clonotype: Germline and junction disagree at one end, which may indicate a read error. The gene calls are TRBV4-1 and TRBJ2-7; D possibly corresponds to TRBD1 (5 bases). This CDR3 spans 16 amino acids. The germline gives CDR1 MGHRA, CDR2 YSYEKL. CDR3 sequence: CVSSQGASRLSYEQYF. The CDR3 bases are TGCGTCAGCAGCCAAGGGGCCTCAAGGTTATCCTACGAGCAGTACTTC.

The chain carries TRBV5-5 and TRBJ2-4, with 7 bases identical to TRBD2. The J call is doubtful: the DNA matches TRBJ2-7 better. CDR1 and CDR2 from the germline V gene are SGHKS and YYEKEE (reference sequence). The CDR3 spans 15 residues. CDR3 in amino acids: CASSFRGLEKSEQYF. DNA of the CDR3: TGTGCCAGCAGCTTCCGCGGACTAGAGAAATCCGAGCAGTACTTC.